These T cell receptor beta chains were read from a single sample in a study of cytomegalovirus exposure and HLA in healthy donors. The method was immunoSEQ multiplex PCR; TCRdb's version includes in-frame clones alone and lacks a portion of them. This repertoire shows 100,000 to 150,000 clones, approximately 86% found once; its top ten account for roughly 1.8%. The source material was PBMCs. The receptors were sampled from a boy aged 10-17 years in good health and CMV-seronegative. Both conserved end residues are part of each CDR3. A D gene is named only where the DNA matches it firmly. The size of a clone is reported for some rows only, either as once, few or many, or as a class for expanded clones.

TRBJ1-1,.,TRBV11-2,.,CASSLVGGGTNTEAFF,TGTGCCAGCAGCTTAGTGGGAGGAGGCACGAACACTGAAGCTTTCTTT
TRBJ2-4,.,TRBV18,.,CASSPWTVEAKNIQYF,TGTGCCAGCTCACCATGGACAGTTGAAGCCAAAAACATTCAGTACTTC
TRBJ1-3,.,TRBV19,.,CASRRASGNTIYF,TGTGCCAGTCGAAGAGCCTCTGGAAACACCATATATTTT
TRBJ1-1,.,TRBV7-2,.,CASSIRHTEAFF,TGTGCCAGCAGCATTCGTCACACTGAAGCTTTCTTT
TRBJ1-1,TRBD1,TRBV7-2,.,CASSLLGRGQNTEAFF,TGTGCCAGCAGCTTATTGGGCAGGGGGCAAAACACTGAAGCTTTCTTT
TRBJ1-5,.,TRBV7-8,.,CASSLSRDNQPQHF,TGTGCCAGCAGCTTAAGCAGGGATAATCAGCCCCAGCATTTT
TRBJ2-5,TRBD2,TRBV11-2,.,CASSYSGGQETQYF,TGTGCCAGCAGCTATAGCGGGGGCCAAGAGACCCAGTACTTC
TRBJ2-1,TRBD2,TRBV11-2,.,CASSPFGTSVSNEQFF,TGTGCCAGCAGCCCATTCGGGACTAGCGTTTCCAATGAGCAGTTCTTC
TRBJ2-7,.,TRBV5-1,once,CASSVTGFHEQYF,TGCGCCAGCAGCGTAACAGGGTTCCACGAGCAGTACTTC
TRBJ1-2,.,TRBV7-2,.,CASSDQAHDGYTF,TGTGCCAGCAGCGATCAGGCGCACGATGGCTACACCTTC
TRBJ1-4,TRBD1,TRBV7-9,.,CASSGDRGRDEKLFF,TGTGCCAGCAGCGGAGACAGGGGGCGGGATGAAAAACTGTTTTTT
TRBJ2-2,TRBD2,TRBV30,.,CAWTISGLAGTGELFF,TGTGCCTGGACTATATCGGGACTAGCGGGAACCGGGGAGCTGTTTTTT
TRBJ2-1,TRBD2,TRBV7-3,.,CASSLWSSGGRGEQFF,TGTGCCAGCAGCTTATGGTCTAGCGGTGGTCGGGGGGAGCAGTTCTTC
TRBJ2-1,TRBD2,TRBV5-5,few,CASSLIAGTSSYNEQFF,TGTGCCAGCAGCTTAATAGCGGGTACGAGCTCCTACAATGAGCAGTTCTTC
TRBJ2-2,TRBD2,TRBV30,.,CAWTSGRPGGELFF,TGTGCCTGGACTAGCGGGAGGCCGGGCGGGGAGCTGTTTTTT
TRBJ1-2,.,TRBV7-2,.,CASSRRDTTYGYTF,TGTGCCAGCAGCCGACGGGACACGACCTATGGCTACACCTTC
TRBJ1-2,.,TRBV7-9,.,CASSSLITSTVYYGYTF,TGTGCCAGCAGCTCGCTGATAACATCGACAGTCTACTATGGCTACACCTTC
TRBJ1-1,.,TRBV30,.,CASWAGVESAFF,TGTGCCTCCTGGGCCGGGGTCGAGTCGGCTTTCTTT
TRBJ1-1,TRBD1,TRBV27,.,CASKQGVTEAFF,TGTGCCAGTAAACAGGGGGTCACTGAAGCTTTCTTT
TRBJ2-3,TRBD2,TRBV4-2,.,CASSQDQAGERTDTQYF,TGTGCCAGCAGCCAAGATCAGGCGGGAGAGCGCACAGATACGCAGTATTTT
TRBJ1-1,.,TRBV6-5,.,CASSYYLGGTTEAFF,TGTGCCAGCAGTTACTATTTGGGGGGAACGACTGAAGCTTTCTTT
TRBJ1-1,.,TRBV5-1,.,CASSLGSRAFF,TGCGCCAGCAGCTTGGGGTCTAGAGCTTTCTTT
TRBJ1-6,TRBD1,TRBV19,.,CVSSTQQGRDSPLHF,TGTGTCAGTAGTACGCAACAGGGGCGGGATTCACCCCTCCACTTT
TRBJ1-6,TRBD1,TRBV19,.,CASSIGQGSPLHF,TGTGCCAGTAGTATTGGACAGGGTTCGCCCCTCCACTTT
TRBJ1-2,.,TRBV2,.,CASEGYYGYTF,TGTGCCAGCGAGGGATACTATGGCTACACCTTC
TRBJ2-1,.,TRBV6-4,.,CASSEEEGSYNEQFF,TGTGCCAGCAGTGAAGAGGAGGGGTCCTACAATGAGCAGTTCTTC
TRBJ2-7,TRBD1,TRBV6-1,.,CASRDRGRPEQYF,TGTGCCAGCAGGGACAGGGGGCGCCCCGAGCAGTACTTC
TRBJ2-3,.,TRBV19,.,CASSMSQGIYTQYF,TGTGCCAGTAGTATGAGTCAGGGGATATATACGCAGTATTTT